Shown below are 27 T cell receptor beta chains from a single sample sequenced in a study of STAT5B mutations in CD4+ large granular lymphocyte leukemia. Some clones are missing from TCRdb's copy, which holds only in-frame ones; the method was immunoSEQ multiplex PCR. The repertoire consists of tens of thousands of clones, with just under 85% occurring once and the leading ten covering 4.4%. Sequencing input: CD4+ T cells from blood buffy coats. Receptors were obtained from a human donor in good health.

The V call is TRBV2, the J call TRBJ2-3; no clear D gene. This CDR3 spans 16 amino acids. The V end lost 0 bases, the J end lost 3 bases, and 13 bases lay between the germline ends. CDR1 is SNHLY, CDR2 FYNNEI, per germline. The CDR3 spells CASSEALATRTDTQYF. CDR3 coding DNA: TGTGCCAGCAGTGAAGCGCTGGCGACCCGGACAGATACGCAGTATTTT.

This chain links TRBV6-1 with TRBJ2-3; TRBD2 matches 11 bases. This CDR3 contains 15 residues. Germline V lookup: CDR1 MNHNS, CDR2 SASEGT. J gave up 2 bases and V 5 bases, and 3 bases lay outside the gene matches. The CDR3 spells CASSRLAGPTDTQYF. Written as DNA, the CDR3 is TGTGCCAGCAGTAGACTAGCGGGACCCACAGATACGCAGTATTTT.

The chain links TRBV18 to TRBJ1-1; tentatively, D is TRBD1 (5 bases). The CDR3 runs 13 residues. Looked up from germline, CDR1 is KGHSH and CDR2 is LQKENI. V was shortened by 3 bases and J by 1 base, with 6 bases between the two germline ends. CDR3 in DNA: TGTGCCAGCTCACCTACAGGGAACACTGAAGCTTTCTTT. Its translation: CASSPTGNTEAFF.

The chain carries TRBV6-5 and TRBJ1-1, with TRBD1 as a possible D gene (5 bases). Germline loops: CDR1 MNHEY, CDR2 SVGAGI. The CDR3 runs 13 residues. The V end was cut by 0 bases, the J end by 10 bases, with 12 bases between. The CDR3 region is CASSYSGGERAFF. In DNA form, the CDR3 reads TGTGCCAGCAGTTACTCGGGGGGGGAGAGAGCTTTCTTT.

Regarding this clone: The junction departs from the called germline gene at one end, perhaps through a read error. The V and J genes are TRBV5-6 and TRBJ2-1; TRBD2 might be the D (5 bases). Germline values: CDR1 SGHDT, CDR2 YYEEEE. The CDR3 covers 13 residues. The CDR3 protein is CANTRGPYSEQFF. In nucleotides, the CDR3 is TGTGCCAACACACGGGGTCCATACAGTGAGCAGTTCTTC.

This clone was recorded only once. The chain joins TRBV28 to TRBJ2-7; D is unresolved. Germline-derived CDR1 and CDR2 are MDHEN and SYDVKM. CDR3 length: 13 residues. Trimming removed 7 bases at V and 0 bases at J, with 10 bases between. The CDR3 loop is CASKRVISYEQYF. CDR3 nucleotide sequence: TGTGCCAGCAAGCGCGTCATCTCCTACGAGCAGTACTTC.

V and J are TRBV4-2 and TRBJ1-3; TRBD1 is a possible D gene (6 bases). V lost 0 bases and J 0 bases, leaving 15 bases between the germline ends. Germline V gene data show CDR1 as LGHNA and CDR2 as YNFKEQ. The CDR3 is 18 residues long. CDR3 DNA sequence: TGTGCCAGCAGCCAAGATTGGGGGCCGTATGACTCTGGAAACACCATATATTTT. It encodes CASSQDWGPYDSGNTIYF.

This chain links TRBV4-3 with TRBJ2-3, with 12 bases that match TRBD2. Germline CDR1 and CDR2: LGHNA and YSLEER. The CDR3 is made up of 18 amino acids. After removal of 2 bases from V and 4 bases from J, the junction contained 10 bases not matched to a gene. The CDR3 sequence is CASSQTPRTSGKADTQYF. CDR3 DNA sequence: TGCGCCAGCAGCCAAACCCCGCGGACTAGCGGGAAAGCAGATACGCAGTATTTT.

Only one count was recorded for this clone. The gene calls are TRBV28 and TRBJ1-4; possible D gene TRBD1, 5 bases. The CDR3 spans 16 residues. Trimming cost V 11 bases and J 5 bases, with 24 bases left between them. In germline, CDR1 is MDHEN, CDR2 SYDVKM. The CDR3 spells CASVSLSGGQNEKLFF. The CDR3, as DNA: TGTGCCTCTGTGTCCCTAAGCGGTGGACAAAATGAAAAACTGTTTTTT. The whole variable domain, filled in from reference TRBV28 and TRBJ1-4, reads DVKVTQSSRYLVKRTGEKVFLECVQDMDHENMFWYRQDPGLGLRLIYFSYDVKMKEKGDIPEGYSVSREKKERFSLILESASTNQTSMYLCASVSLSGGQNEKLFFGSGTQLSVL.

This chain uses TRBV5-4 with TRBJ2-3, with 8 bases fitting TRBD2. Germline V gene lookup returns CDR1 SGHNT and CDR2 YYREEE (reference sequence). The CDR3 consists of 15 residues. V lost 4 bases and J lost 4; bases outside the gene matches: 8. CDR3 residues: CASSVPGLGADTQYF. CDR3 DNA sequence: TGTGCCAGCAGCGTACCGGGACTAGGGGCAGATACGCAGTATTTT.

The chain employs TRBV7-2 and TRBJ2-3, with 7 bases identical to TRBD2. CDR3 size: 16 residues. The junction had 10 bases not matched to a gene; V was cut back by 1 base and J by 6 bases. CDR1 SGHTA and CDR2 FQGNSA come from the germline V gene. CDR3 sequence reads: CASSLGDSSGVDTQYF. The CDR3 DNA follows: TGTGCCAGCAGCTTAGGGGACTCAAGCGGGGTCGATACGCAGTATTTT.

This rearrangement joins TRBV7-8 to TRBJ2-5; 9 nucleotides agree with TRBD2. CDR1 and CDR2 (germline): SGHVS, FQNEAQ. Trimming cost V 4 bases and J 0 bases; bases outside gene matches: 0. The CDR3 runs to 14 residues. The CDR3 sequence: CASSWTSDQETQYF. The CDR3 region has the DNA TGTGCCAGCAGCTGGACTAGCGACCAAGAGACCCAGTACTTC. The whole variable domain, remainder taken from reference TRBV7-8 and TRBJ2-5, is GAGVSQSPRYKVAKRGQDVALRCDPISGHVSLFWYQQALGQGPEFLTYFQNEAQLDKSGLPSDRFFAERPEGSVSTLKIQRTQQEDSAVYLCASSWTSDQETQYFGPGTRLLVL.

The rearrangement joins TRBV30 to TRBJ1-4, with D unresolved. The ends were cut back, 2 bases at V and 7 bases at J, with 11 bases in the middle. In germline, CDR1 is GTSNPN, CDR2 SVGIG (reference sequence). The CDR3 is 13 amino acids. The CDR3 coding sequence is TGTGCCTGGAGTTTCGGCGTACGTGAAAAACTGTTTTTT. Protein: CAWSFGVREKLFF.

CDR3 sequence reads: CASSTGPTGELFF. In DNA, the CDR3 is TGTGCCAGTAGTACCGGTCCCACCGGGGAGCTGTTTTTT. This chain connects TRBV19 to TRBJ2-2; D ambiguous. CDR1 and CDR2 (germline): LNHDA, SQIVND (reference sequence). Trimming took off 4 bases at V and 4 bases at J, with 7 bases between the two ends. This CDR3 has 13 amino acids.

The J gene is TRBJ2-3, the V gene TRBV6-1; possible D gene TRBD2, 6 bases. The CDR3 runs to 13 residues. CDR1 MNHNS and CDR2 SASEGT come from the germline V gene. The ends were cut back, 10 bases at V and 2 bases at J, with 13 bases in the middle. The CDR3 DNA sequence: TGTGCCACCATGGAGGGAACCACAGATACGCAGTATTTT. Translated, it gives CATMEGTTDTQYF.

The CDR3 bases are TGTGCCACCGCAGTTAGCACAGATACGCAGTATTTT. It yields the protein CATAVSTDTQYF. V is TRBV28 and J is TRBJ2-3; no firm D call. V lost 10 bases to trimming and J lost 0 bases, with 8 bases between them. Germline CDR1 is MDHEN and CDR2 is SYDVKM. The length of the CDR3 is 12 residues.

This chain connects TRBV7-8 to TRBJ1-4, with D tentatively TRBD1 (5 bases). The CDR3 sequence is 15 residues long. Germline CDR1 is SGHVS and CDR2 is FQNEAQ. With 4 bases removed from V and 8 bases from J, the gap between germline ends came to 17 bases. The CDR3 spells CASSSRDGRREKLFF. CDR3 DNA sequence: TGTGCCAGCAGCTCTCGGGACGGGCGTCGCGAAAAACTGTTTTTT.

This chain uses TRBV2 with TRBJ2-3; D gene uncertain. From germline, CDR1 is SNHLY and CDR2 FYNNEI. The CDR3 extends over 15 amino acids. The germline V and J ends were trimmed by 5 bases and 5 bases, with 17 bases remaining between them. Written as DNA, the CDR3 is TGTGCCAGCAGTTACGCCGGGCTCCGAGGAGATACGCAGTATTTT. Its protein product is CASSYAGLRGDTQYF. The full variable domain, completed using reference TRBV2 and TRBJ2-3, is EPEVTQTPSHQVTQMGQEVILRCVPISNHLYFYWYRQILGQKVEFLVSFYNNEISEKSEIFDDQFSVERPDGSNFTLKIRSTKLEDSAMYFCASSYAGLRGDTQYFGPGTRLTVL.

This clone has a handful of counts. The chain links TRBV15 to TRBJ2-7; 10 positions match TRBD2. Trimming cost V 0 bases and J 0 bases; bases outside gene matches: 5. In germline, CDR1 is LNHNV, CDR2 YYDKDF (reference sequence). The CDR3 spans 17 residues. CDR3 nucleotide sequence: TGTGCCACCAGCAGAGATGGGACTAGCGTCGGCTCCTACGAGCAGTACTTC. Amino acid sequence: CATSRDGTSVGSYEQYF.

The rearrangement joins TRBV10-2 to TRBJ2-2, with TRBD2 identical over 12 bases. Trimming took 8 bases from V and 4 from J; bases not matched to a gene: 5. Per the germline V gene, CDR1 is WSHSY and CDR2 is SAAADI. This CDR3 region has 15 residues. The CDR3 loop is CASGPGLAGTGELFF. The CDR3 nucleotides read TGCGCCAGCGGGCCGGGACTAGCGGGCACCGGGGAGCTGTTTTTT.

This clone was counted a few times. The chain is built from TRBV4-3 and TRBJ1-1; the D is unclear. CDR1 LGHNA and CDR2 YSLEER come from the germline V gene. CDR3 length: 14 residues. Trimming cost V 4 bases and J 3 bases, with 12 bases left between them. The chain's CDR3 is CASSRYSVDTEAFF. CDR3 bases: TGCGCCAGCAGCCGCTACAGCGTTGACACTGAAGCTTTCTTT.

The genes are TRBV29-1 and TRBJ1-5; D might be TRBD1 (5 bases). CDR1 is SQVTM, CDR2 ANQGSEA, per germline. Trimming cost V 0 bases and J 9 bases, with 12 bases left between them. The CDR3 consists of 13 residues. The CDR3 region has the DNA TGCAGCGTTGAAGATCAGGGCGGGGGGCCCCAGCATTTT. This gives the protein CSVEDQGGGPQHF. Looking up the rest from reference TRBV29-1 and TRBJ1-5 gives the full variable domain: SAVISQKPSRDICQRGTSLTIQCQVDSQVTMMFWYRQQPGQSLTLIATANQGSEATYESGFVIDKFPISRPNLTFSTLTVSNMSPEDSSIYLCSVEDQGGGPQHFGDGTRLSIL.

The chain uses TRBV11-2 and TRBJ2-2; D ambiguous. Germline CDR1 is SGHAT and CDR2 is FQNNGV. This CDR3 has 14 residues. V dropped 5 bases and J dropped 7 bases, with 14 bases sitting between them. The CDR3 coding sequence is TGTGCCAGCAGCCTGGACCTGCGAGGCGGGGAGCTGTTTTTT. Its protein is CASSLDLRGGELFF.

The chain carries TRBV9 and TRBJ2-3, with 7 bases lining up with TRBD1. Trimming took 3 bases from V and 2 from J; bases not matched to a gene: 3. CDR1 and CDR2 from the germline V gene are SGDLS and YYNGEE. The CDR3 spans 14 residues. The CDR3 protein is CASSAGTATDTQYF. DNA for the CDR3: TGTGCCAGCAGCGCCGGGACAGCCACAGATACGCAGTATTTT.

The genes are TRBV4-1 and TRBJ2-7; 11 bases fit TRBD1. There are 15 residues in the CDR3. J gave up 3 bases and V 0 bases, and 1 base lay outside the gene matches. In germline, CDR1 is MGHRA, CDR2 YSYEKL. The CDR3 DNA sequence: TGCGCCAGCAGCCAAGATGGGACAGGGGGCTACGAGCAGTACTTC. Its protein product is CASSQDGTGGYEQYF.

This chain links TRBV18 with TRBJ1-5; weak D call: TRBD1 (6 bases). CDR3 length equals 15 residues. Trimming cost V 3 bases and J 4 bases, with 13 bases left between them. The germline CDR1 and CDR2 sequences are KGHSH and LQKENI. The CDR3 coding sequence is TGTGCCAGCTCACCGGGACAAACCGGGAATCAGCCCCAGCATTTT. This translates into CASSPGQTGNQPQHF. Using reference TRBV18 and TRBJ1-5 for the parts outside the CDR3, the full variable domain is NAGVMQNPRHLVRRRGQEARLRCSPMKGHSHVYWYRQLPEEGLKFMVYLQKENIIDESGMPKERFSAEFPKEGPSILRIQQVVRGDSAAYFCASSPGQTGNQPQHFGDGTRLSIL.

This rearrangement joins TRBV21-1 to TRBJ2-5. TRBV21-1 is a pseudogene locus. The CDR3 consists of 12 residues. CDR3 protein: CASSRTRETQYF. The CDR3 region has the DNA TGTGCCAGCAGCAGGACCCGAGAGACCCAGTACTTC.